The 8 T cell receptor beta chains below were found in one sample sequenced in a study of a mutant IDH1 vaccine in newly diagnosed glioma. Assay: immunoSEQ multiplex PCR; the TCRdb copy retains only in-frame clones and omits some. Of about 40,000 clones listed, 90% to 95% are singletons. No antigen has been identified for these receptors. Time point in this sample: week 5, during vaccination. The content of each vaccine dose was 300 ug of mutant IDH1 20-mer peptide, and topical imiquimod accompanied it. This specimen consisted of PBMCs, obtained from a glioma patient whose treatment included an IDH1 peptide vaccine. Receptors were obtained from a man aged 50 to 60 with glioma.

The chain joins TRBV19 to TRBJ2-4; 7 nucleotides match TRBD2. The CDR3 length is 17 residues. Looked up from germline, CDR1 is LNHDA and CDR2 is SQIVND (reference sequence). With V trimmed by 3 bases and J by 1 base, 9 bases remained unmatched. CDR3 loop: CASSMGGTSPAKNIQYF. The CDR3 DNA follows: TGTGCCAGTAGTATGGGAGGGACTTCCCCGGCCAAAAACATTCAGTACTTC.

By share, this clone counts as medium-sized. The CDR3 protein is CAWSTGTGYGDGYTF. CDR3 DNA sequence: TGTGCCTGGAGTACAGGGACAGGGTATGGAGATGGCTACACCTTC. The chain has TRBV30 and TRBJ1-2, with 9 positions matching TRBD1. In germline, CDR1 is GTSNPN, CDR2 SVGIG (reference sequence). V shed 2 bases, J shed 6 bases, and the junction held 10 bases outside the gene matches. This CDR3 spans 15 amino acids. The whole variable domain, filled in from reference TRBV30 and TRBJ1-2, reads SQTIHQWPATLVQPVGSPLSLECTVEGTSNPNLYWYRQAAGRGLQLLFYSVGIGQISSEVPQNLSASRPQDRQFILSSKKLLLSDSGFYLCAWSTGTGYGDGYTFGSGTRLTVV.

About this clone itself: Distinct nucleotide sequences in the sample also encode this CDR3. This chain links TRBV5-1 with TRBJ1-1, with TRBD1 identical over 7 bases. V trimming: 0 bases; J trimming: 0 bases; junction bases outside the gene matches: 2. The CDR3 is 15 amino acids. Germline V gene data show CDR1 as SGHRS and CDR2 as YFSETQ. The CDR3 nucleotides are TGCGCCAGCAGCTTGGGAGGGGGCGTGAACACTGAAGCTTTCTTT. Translated: CASSLGGGVNTEAFF. The full variable domain, rest sourced from reference TRBV5-1 and TRBJ1-1, is KAGVTQTPRYLIKTRGQQVTLSCSPISGHRSVSWYQQTPGQGLQFLFEYFSETQRNKGNFPGRFSGRQFSNSRSEMNVSTLELGDSALYLCASSLGGGVNTEAFFGQGTRLTVV.

The chain links TRBV4-3 to TRBJ2-6; possibly TRBD1 for D (6 bases). This CDR3 is built from 17 residues. The germline V gene encodes CDR1 LGHNA and CDR2 YSLEER. The V and J ends lost 0 bases and 4 bases respectively, with 13 bases between them. The CDR3 DNA follows: TGCGCCAGCAGCCAAGAGGGCAACAGGGCCGGGGCCAACGTCCTGACTTTC. Translated: CASSQEGNRAGANVLTF.

This clone was seen once. One junction end does not reproduce the germline sequence, and a read error may be involved. The chain uses TRBV11-2 and TRBJ2-7, with D uncertain. Germline V gene data show CDR1 as SGHAT and CDR2 as FQNNGV. This CDR3 spans 14 amino acids. The CDR3 sequence: CASSLGLRAYGQYF. The CDR3 DNA is TGTGCCAGCAGCTTAGGGTTGAGAGCCTACGGGCAGTACTTC. Full variable domain (remainder filled in from reference TRBV11-2 and TRBJ2-7): EAGVAQSPRYKIIEKRQSVAFWCNPISGHATLYWYQQILGQGPKLLIQFQNNGVVDDSQLPKDRFSAERLKGVDSTLKIQPAKLEDSAVYLCASSLGLRAYGQYFGPGTRLTVT.

The CDR3 DNA reads as TGCGCCAGCAGCCAAGGGGGGGGACTAGGAACCGGGGAGCTGTTTTTT. Its protein product is CASSQGGGLGTGELFF. The gene calls are TRBV4-1 and TRBJ2-2; 8 bases agree with TRBD2. Germline V lookup: CDR1 MGHRA, CDR2 YSYEKL. Unmatched junction bases numbered 6, after V lost 1 base and J lost 5 bases. The CDR3 has 16 residues.

J is TRBJ2-7 and V is TRBV18; D might be TRBD2 (5 bases). Germline CDR1 is KGHSH and CDR2 is LQKENI. V dropped 0 bases and J dropped 3 bases, with 15 bases sitting between them. This CDR3 has 16 amino acids. For the CDR3, the DNA is TGTGCCAGCTCACCACCGAGGACCCGGGGTATCTACGAGCAGTACTTC. Its protein is CASSPPRTRGIYEQYF.

This chain uses TRBV5-1 with TRBJ1-6; the match to TRBD1 covers 7 bases. V gave up 2 bases and J gave up 7 bases; unmatched junction bases: 3. The germline V gene has CDR1 SGHRS and CDR2 YFSETQ. CDR3 length: 14 residues. CDR3 nucleotide sequence: TGCGCCAGCAGCTTTCAGGGGGAGAATTCACCCCTCCACTTT. This translates into CASSFQGENSPLHF. The full variable domain, rest sourced from reference TRBV5-1 and TRBJ1-6, is KAGVTQTPRYLIKTRGQQVTLSCSPISGHRSVSWYQQTPGQGLQFLFEYFSETQRNKGNFPGRFSGRQFSNSRSEMNVSTLELGDSALYLCASSFQGENSPLHFGNGTRLTVT.